The next 18 T cell receptor beta chains were all read from a single sample in a study of shared clonotypes between healthy human individuals. Generated by immunoSEQ multiplex PCR, the TCRdb table keeps only in-frame clones and is missing some. The data contain around 700,000 clones, 74% of them singletons. The specimen sequenced was memory CD4+ T cells sorted from blood. Subset: CD45RA-negative fraction. All receptors derive from a woman younger than 45 in good health.

The chain carries TRBV19 and TRBJ2-1, with D perhaps given as TRBD1 or TRBD2 (5 bases each). The V gene lost 3 bases and the J gene lost 6 bases, with 12 bases spanning the gap. The CDR3 contains 14 residues. Germline loops: CDR1 LNHDA, CDR2 SQIVND (reference sequence). In DNA, the CDR3 is TGTGCCAGTAGTATGTGGGCAGGGAGCAATGAGCAGTTCTTC. It specifies CASSMWAGSNEQFF.

This clone was detected ten times or more. The rearrangement uses TRBV19 and TRBJ1-1; 8 positions match TRBD1. This CDR3 is built from 14 residues. Unmatched junction bases numbered 13, after V lost 5 bases and J lost 11 bases. Looked up from germline, CDR1 is LNHDA and CDR2 is SQIVND (reference sequence). The CDR3 region is CASSFLIQGARAFF. The CDR3, as DNA: TGTGCCAGTAGTTTCCTCATCCAGGGGGCGCGGGCTTTCTTT.

The rearrangement links TRBV30 to TRBJ2-4, with D perhaps given as TRBD1 or TRBD2 (8 bases each). This CDR3 has 15 residues. V dropped 2 bases and J dropped 9 bases, with 20 bases sitting between them. Per the germline V gene, CDR1 is GTSNPN and CDR2 is SVGIG (reference sequence). The CDR3 loop reads CAWSHQGAAGGIQYF. In DNA form, the CDR3 reads TGTGCCTGGAGTCACCAGGGGGCGGCGGGGGGCATTCAGTACTTC.

The chain is built from TRBV7-2 and TRBJ2-7; a weak D match, TRBD1 (7 bases). Germline V lookup: CDR1 SGHTA, CDR2 FQGNSA. Trimming shortened V by 4 bases and J by 6 bases, and 22 bases separated the two germline ends. This CDR3 comprises 16 residues. The CDR3 region has the DNA TGTGCCAGCAGCTCCAAGGTGGGGGCAGGGGGAGGCGAGCAGTACTTC. It codes for CASSSKVGAGGGEQYF.

The chain has TRBV2 and TRBJ1-5; D might be TRBD1 (6 bases). The CDR3 runs 15 residues. Trimming shortened V by 11 bases and J by 1 base, and 18 bases separated the two germline ends. The germline CDR1 and CDR2 sequences are SNHLY and FYNNEI. As DNA, the CDR3 is TGTGCCTCCTCCGAGAGAGGGGGAAGCAATCAGCCCCAGCATTTT. It is translated as CASSERGGSNQPQHF.

The chain uses TRBV28 and TRBJ2-3, with TRBD2 as a possible D gene (6 bases). This CDR3 region has 21 residues. The V end lost 6 bases, the J end lost 3 bases, and 34 bases lay between the germline ends. Per the germline V gene, CDR1 is MDHEN and CDR2 is SYDVKM. The CDR3 spells CASSPVVGHGGVDQITDTQYF. CDR3 bases: TGTGCCAGCAGCCCCGTGGTGGGCCATGGAGGGGTGGATCAAATAACAGATACGCAGTATTTT.

The chain employs TRBV27 and TRBJ2-3, with 10 bases that match TRBD1. Germline assignment: CDR1 MNHEY and CDR2 SMNVEV (reference sequence). There are 18 residues in the CDR3. V gave up 6 bases and J gave up 4 bases; unmatched junction bases: 16. The CDR3 region is CASSPTSGGTGVPDTQYF. Written as DNA, the CDR3 is TGTGCCAGCAGCCCAACTTCAGGAGGGACAGGGGTGCCAGATACGCAGTATTTT.

This clone was counted between two and nine times. The genes are TRBV7-9 and TRBJ1-2, with D uncertain. V was clipped by 5 bases and J by 7 bases, with 14 bases between them. This CDR3 is 13 amino acids long. Germline V gene sequence: CDR1 SEHNR, CDR2 FQNEAQ (reference sequence). CDR3 sequence reads: CASSTQSSGGYTF. The CDR3, as DNA: TGTGCCAGCAGCACACAGTCGTCCGGTGGCTACACCTTC.

The CDR3 DNA reads as TGTGCCATCAAAAAGCGGGGCTCCACAGATACGCAGTATTTT. Translating it yields CAIKKRGSTDTQYF. The chain joins TRBV10-3 to TRBJ2-3; 7 bases are a match to TRBD2. CDR1 and CDR2 from the germline V gene are ENHRY and SYGVKD. The CDR3 is 14 amino acids. The trim removed 7 bases at V and 2 bases at J, leaving 6 bases unmatched.

The V call is TRBV19, the J call TRBJ1-4, with D possibly being TRBD1 (5 bases). The germline CDR1 and CDR2 sequences are LNHDA and SQIVND (reference sequence). V dropped 3 bases and J dropped 7 bases, with 9 bases sitting between them. There are 13 residues in the CDR3. CDR3 nucleotide sequence: TGTGCCAGTAGTATCCAGGGACGTGAAAAACTGTTTTTT. This sequence encodes CASSIQGREKLFF.

The rearrangement joins TRBV7-8 to TRBJ2-5; no clear D gene. This CDR3 contains 13 residues. Germline values: CDR1 SGHVS, CDR2 FQNEAQ. With 2 bases removed from V and 0 bases from J, the gap between germline ends came to 4 bases. The CDR3 nucleotides are TGTGCCAGCAGCTTAACATACCAAGAGACCCAGTACTTC. Translation gives CASSLTYQETQYF.

The CDR3 region is CASSPDRDETQYF. In DNA form, the CDR3 reads TGTGCCAGCAGTCCTGACAGGGACGAGACCCAGTACTTC. V usage is TRBV6-1 and J usage is TRBJ2-5; 7 bases match TRBD1. Germline V lookup: CDR1 MNHNS, CDR2 SASEGT. CDR3 length: 13 amino acids. With 5 bases clipped from V and 5 bases from J, the junction kept 5 bases outside the gene matches.

The genes are TRBV30 and TRBJ1-5; D not certain. V was clipped by 2 bases and J by 7 bases, with 12 bases between them. This CDR3 region has 13 residues. Germline V lookup: CDR1 GTSNPN, CDR2 SVGIG (reference sequence). CDR3: CAWSLAGSQPQHF. The CDR3 bases are TGTGCCTGGAGTCTGGCGGGATCCCAGCCCCAGCATTTT.

The gene calls are TRBV23-1 and TRBJ2-7; 9 bases are shared with TRBD1. TRBV23-1 has ORF status, its function being uncertain. The J segment lost 6 bases and the V segment lost 7 bases, leaving 13 bases of the junction unmatched. The CDR3 is 15 amino acids. The CDR3 coding sequence is TGCGCCAGCATCTTCCGGGACAGGGCCATCTTCGAGCAGTACTTC. Protein: CASIFRDRAIFEQYF.

V gene TRBV23-1 combines with J gene TRBJ2-1, with D tentatively TRBD2 (6 bases). TRBV23-1 is recorded as an ORF, its role being uncertain. The CDR3 consists of 16 residues. Trimming left V 4 bases short and J 4 bases short, with 17 bases between. CDR3 nucleotide sequence: TGCGCCAGCAGTCGAAGTAGCGGACCATGTTACAATGAGCAGTTCTTC. The encoded protein is CASSRSSGPCYNEQFF.

V and J are TRBV27 and TRBJ2-5; D is unresolved. The CDR3 consists of 16 residues. Germline CDR1 MNHEY, CDR2 SMNVEV (reference sequence). Trimming cost V 5 bases and J 2 bases, with 18 bases left between them. CDR3 region: CASSPLGAGLQETQYF. In DNA form, the CDR3 reads TGTGCCAGCAGTCCCCTCGGAGCCGGCCTGCAAGAGACCCAGTACTTC.

J is TRBJ2-1 and V is TRBV10-2, with 12 bases lining up with TRBD2. Germline V gene data show CDR1 as WSHSY and CDR2 as SAAADI. Unmatched junction bases numbered 5, after V lost 3 bases and J lost 2 bases. This CDR3 has 17 amino acids. The CDR3 is CASSDRLAGAAYNEQFF. CDR3 DNA: TGCGCCAGCAGTGACCGACTAGCGGGAGCGGCCTACAATGAGCAGTTCTTC.

The chain has TRBV19 and TRBJ2-3, with TRBD2 matching over 8 bases. The CDR3 runs to 14 residues. Unmatched junction bases numbered 9, after V lost 10 bases and J lost 3 bases. Per germline, CDR1 LNHDA and CDR2 SQIVND (reference sequence). The CDR3 sequence is CAIRPSGSTDTQYF. CDR3 bases: TGTGCCATCAGGCCGAGCGGGAGTACAGATACGCAGTATTTT.